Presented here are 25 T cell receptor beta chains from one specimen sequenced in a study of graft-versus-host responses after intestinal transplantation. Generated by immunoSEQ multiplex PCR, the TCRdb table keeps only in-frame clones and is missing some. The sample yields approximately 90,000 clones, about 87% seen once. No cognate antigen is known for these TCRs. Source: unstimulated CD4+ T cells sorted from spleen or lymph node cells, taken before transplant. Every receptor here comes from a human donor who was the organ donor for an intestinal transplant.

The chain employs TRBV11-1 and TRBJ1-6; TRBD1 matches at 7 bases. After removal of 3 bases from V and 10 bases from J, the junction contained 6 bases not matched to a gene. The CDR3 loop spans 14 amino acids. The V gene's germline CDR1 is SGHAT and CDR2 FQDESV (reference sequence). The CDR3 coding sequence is TGTGCCAGCAGCTTTACAGGGGTCAGCTCACCCCTCCACTTT. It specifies CASSFTGVSSPLHF. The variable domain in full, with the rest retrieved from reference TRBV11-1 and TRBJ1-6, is EAEVAQSPRYKITEKSQAVAFWCDPISGHATLYWYRQILGQGPELLVQFQDESVVDDSQLPKDRFSAERLKGVDSTLKIQPAELGDSAMYLCASSFTGVSSPLHFGNGTRLTVT.

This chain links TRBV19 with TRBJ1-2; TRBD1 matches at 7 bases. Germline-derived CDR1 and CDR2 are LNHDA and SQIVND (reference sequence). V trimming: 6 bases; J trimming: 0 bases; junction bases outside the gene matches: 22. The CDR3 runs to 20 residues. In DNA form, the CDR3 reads TGTGCCAGTAGCTATTACTTACCCCAAACAGGGGACCCAACTAACTATGGCTACACCTTC. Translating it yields CASSYYLPQTGDPTNYGYTF.

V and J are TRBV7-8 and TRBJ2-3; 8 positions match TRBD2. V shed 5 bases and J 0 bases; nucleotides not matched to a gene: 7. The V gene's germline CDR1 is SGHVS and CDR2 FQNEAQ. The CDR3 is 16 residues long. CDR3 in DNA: TGTGCCAGCAGCCGAATAGCGGGAACTAGCACAGATACGCAGTATTTT. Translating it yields CASSRIAGTSTDTQYF.

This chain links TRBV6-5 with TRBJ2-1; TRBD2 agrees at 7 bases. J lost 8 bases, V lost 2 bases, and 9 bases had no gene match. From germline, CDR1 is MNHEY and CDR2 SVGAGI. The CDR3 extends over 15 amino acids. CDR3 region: CASSYGGRARDEQFF. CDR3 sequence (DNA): TGTGCCAGCAGTTACGGGGGGAGGGCCAGGGATGAGCAGTTCTTC.

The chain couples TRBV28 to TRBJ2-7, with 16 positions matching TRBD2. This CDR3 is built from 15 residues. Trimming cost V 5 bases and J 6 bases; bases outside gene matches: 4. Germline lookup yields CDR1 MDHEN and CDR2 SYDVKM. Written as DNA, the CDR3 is TGTGCCAGCAGTGGGACTAGCGGGAGGGCGGGCGAGCAGTACTTC. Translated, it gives CASSGTSGRAGEQYF. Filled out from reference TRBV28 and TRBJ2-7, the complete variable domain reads DVKVTQSSRYLVKRTGEKVFLECVQDMDHENMFWYRQDPGLGLRLIYFSYDVKMKEKGDIPEGYSVSREKKERFSLILESASTNQTSMYLCASSGTSGRAGEQYFGPGTRLTVT.

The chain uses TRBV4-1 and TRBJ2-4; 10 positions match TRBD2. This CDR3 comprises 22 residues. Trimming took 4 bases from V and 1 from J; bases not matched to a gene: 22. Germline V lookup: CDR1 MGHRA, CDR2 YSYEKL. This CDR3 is CASSPDELMSSGRLTAKNIQYF. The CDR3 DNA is TGCGCCAGCAGCCCGGATGAGCTTATGTCTAGCGGGAGATTGACGGCCAAAAACATTCAGTACTTC.

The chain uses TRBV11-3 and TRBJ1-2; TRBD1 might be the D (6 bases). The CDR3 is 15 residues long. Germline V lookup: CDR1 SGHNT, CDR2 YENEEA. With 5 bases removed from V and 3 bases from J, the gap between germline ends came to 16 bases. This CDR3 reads CASSPRAGVDYGYTF. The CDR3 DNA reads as TGTGCCAGCAGCCCGAGGGCAGGGGTGGACTATGGCTACACCTTC. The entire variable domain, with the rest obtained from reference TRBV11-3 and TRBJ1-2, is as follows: EAGVVQSPRYKIIEKKQPVAFWCNPISGHNTLYWYLQNLGQGPELLIRYENEEAVDDSQLPKDRFSAERLKGVDSTLKIQPAELGDSAVYLCASSPRAGVDYGYTFGSGTRLTVV.

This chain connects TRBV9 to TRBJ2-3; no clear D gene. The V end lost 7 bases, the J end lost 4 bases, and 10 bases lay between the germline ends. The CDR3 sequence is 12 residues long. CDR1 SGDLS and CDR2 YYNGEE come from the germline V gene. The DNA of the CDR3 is TGTGCCAGCGCGGTCGCGGCAGATACGCAGTATTTT. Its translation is CASAVAADTQYF.

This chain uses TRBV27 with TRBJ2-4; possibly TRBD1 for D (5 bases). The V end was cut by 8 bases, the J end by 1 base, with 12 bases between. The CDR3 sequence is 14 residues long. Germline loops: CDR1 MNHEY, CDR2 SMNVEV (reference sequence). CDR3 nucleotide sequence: TGTGCCAGCGGTACATACAGGGCCAAAAACATTCAGTACTTC. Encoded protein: CASGTYRAKNIQYF.

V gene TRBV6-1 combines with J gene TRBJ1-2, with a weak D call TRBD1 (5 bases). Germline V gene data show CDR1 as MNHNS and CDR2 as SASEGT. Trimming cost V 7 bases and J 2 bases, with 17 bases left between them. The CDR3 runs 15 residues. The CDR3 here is CASTTRGGGNYGYTF. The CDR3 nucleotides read TGTGCCAGCACCACAAGGGGAGGAGGGAACTATGGCTACACCTTC.

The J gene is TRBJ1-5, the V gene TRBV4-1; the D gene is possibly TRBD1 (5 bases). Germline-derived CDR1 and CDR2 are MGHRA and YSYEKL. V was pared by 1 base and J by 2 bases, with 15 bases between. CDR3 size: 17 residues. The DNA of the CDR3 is TGCGCCAGCAGCCAAGTACGTCAGGGTCGGGGCAATCAGCCCCAGCATTTT. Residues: CASSQVRQGRGNQPQHF.

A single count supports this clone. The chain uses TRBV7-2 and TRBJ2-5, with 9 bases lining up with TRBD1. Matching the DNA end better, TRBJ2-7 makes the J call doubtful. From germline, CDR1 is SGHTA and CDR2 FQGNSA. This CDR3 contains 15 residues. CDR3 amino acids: CASSRYRDRVDEQYF. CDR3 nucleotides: TGTGCCAGCAGCAGATACCGGGACAGGGTCGACGAGCAGTACTTC.

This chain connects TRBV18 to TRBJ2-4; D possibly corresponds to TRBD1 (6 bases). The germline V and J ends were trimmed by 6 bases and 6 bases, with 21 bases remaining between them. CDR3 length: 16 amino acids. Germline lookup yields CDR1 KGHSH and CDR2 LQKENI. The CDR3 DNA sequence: TGTGCCAGCTCCCAAACAGGGTCAGGTCCGGGAAACATTCAGTACTTC. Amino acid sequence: CASSQTGSGPGNIQYF. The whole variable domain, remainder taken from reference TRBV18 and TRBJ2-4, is NAGVMQNPRHLVRRRGQEARLRCSPMKGHSHVYWYRQLPEEGLKFMVYLQKENIIDESGMPKERFSAEFPKEGPSILRIQQVVRGDSAAYFCASSQTGSGPGNIQYFGAGTRLSVL.

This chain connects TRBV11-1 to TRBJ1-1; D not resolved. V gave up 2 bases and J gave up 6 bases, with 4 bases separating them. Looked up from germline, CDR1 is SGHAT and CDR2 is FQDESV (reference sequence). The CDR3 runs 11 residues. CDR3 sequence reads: CASSLSAEAFF. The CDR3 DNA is TGTGCCAGCAGCTTAAGCGCTGAAGCTTTCTTT.

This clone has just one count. DNA for the CDR3: TGTGCCAGCAGCGCGGGGACAGGGTCTTCCCAAGAGACCCAGTACTTC. Translated, it gives CASSAGTGSSQETQYF. The chain uses TRBV9 and TRBJ2-5, with 9 nucleotides matching TRBD1. This CDR3 contains 16 residues. Germline CDR1 reads SGDLS; CDR2 reads YYNGEE. V lost 3 bases and J lost 1; bases outside the gene matches: 7.

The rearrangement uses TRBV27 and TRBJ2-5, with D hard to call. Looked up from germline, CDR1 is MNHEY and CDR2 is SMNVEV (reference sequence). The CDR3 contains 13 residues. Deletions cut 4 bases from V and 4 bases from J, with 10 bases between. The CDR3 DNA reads TGTGCCAGCAGTTCACACCTCCCAGAGACCCAGTACTTC. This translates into CASSSHLPETQYF.

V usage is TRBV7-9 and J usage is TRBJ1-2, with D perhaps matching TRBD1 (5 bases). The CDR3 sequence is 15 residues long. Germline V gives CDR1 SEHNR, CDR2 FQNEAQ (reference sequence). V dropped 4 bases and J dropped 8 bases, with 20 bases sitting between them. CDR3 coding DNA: TGTGCCAGCAGCTCGGCGGGGCGGGCGGCCATCGGCTACACCTTC. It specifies CASSSAGRAAIGYTF. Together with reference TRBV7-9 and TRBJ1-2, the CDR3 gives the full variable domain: DTGVSQNPRHKITKRGQNVTFRCDPISEHNRLYWYRQTLGQGPEFLTYFQNEAQLEKSRLLSDRFSAERPKGSFSTLEIQRTEQGDSAMYLCASSSAGRAAIGYTFGSGTRLTVV.

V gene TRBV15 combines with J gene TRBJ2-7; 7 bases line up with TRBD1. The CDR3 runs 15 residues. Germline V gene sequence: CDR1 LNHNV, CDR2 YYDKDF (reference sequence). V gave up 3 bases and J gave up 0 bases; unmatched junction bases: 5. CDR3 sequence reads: CATSRGDRSSYEQYF. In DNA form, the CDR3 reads TGTGCCACCAGCAGGGGGGACAGAAGCTCCTACGAGCAGTACTTC. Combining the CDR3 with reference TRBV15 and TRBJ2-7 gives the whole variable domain DAMVIQNPRYQVTQFGKPVTLSCSQTLNHNVMYWYQQKSSQAPKLLFHYYDKDFNNEADTPDNFQSRRPNTSFCFLDIRSPGLGDTAMYLCATSRGDRSSYEQYFGPGTRLTVT.

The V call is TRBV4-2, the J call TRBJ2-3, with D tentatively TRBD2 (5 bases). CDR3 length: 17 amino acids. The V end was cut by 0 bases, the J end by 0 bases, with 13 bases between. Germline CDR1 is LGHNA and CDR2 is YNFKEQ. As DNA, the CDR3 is TGTGCCAGCAGCCAAGATGGCGTAGCGACTAGCACAGATACGCAGTATTTT. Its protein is CASSQDGVATSTDTQYF.

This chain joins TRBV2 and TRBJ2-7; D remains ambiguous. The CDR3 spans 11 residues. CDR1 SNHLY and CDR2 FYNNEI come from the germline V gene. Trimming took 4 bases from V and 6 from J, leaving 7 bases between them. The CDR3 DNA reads TGTGCCAGCAGTGTGCGGAGCGAGCAGTACTTC. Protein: CASSVRSEQYF.

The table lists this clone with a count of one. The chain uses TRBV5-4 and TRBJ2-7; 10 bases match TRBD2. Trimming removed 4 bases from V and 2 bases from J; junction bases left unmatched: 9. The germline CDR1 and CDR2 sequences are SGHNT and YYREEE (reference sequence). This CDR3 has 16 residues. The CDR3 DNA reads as TGTGCCAGCAGCCCCAGTCCTAGCGGGAGCCCCTACGAGCAGTACTTC. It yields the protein CASSPSPSGSPYEQYF.

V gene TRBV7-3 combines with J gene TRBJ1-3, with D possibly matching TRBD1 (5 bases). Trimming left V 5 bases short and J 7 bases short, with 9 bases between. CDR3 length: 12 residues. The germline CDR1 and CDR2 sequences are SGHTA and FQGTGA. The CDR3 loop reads CASSPGGNTIYF. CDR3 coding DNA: TGTGCCAGCAGCCCCGGGGGTAACACCATATATTTT.

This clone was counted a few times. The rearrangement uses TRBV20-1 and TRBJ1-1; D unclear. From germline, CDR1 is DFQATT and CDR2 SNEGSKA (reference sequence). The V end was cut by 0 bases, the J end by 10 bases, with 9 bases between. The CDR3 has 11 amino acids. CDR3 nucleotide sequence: TGCAGTGCTAGAGATACAGTCTTAGCTTTCTTT. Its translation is CSARDTVLAFF.

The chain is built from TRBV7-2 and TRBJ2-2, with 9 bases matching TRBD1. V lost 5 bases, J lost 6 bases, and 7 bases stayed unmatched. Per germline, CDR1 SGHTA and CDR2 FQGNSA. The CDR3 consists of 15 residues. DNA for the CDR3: TGTGCCAGCAGCCCTCGGACAGGGGTGGCCGGGGAGCTGTTTTTT. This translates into CASSPRTGVAGELFF.

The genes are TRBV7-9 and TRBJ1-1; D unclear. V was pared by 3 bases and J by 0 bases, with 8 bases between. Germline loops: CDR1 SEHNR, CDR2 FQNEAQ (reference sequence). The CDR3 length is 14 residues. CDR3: CASSFQAMNTEAFF. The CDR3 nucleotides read TGTGCCAGCAGCTTCCAAGCCATGAACACTGAAGCTTTCTTT.